This entry lists 25 T cell receptor beta chains sequenced from one sample in a study of breast tumors, draining lymph nodes, adjacent tissues. TCRdb ran MiXCR on the multiplex PCR reads and lists one entry per CDR3 protein. The data contain over 60,000 distinct CDR3 sequences, around three fifths of them seen just once; the ten biggest clones take up roughly 18%. Source material: breast tumor tissue. All receptors derive from a female donor with breast cancer. Some clones in this sample may be carry-over from other donors' samples.

Remarks on this clonotype: A clone one base away is much larger, so this may be a read error. This chain uses TRBV6-2 or TRBV6-3 with TRBJ2-7; no reliable D call. Trimming removed 6 bases from V and 4 bases from J, with 4 bases in between. This CDR3 is 10 amino acids long. CDR1 is MNHEY, CDR2 SVGEGT, per germline. The CDR3 reads CASRHYEQYF. The DNA for the CDR3 is TGTGCCAGCAGGCATTACGAGCAGTACTTC.

On this clonotype itself: Lacking the conserved final phenylalanine or tryptophan, this CDR3 likely reflects a read error. The rearrangement links TRBV5-1 to TRBJ1-6; 7 bases are shared with TRBD1. This CDR3 region has 14 residues. The germline gives CDR1 SGHRS, CDR2 YFSETQ. Trimming at V came to 1 base and at J to 8 bases, leaving 3 bases not matched to a gene. The chain's CDR3 is CASSLQGVDSPLHP. Here the CDR3 DNA reads TGCGCCAGCAGCTTGCAGGGGGTCGATTCACCCCTCCACCCT.

In DNA, the CDR3 is TGTGCCAGCGGACCAGGGGGTCGGGATACGCAGTATTTT. This gives the protein CASGPGGRDTQYF. The rearrangement uses TRBV7-2 and TRBJ2-3; TRBD1 matches at 7 bases. The CDR3 extends over 13 amino acids. Looked up from germline, CDR1 is SGHTA and CDR2 is FQGNSA. The V segment lost 8 bases and the J segment 6 bases; nucleotides outside the gene matches: 8.

This clonotype appeared many times. The genes are TRBV6-1 and TRBJ1-5, with D unresolved. The CDR3 length is 16 residues. The germline gives CDR1 MNHNS, CDR2 SASEGT. Trimming removed 4 bases from V and 0 bases from J, with 13 bases in between. The CDR3 bases are TGTGCCAGCAGTGTCTCTCTCTCAGTTAGCAATCAGCCCCAGCATTTT. It encodes CASSVSLSVSNQPQHF.

This clonotype has a single count. This chain connects TRBV20-1 to TRBJ1-3; 7 positions match TRBD1. Looked up from germline, CDR1 is DFQATT and CDR2 is SNEGSKA (reference sequence). CDR3 size: 14 residues. The V gene end was trimmed by 2 bases and the J gene end by 4 bases; junction bases not matched to a gene: 5. The CDR3 nucleotides read TGCAGTGCTAGAAGAAGACAGGGAGGAAACACCATATATTTT. Translation: CSARRRQGGNTIYF.

A remark on this clonotype: An end of the junction does not agree with germline; a read error may underlie this. This chain connects TRBV11-2 to TRBJ1-5; D is unresolved. The CDR3 spans 14 residues. Germline CDR1 SGHAT, CDR2 FQNNGV. The CDR3 sequence: CASIPTISTQPQHF. The DNA of the CDR3 is TGTGCCAGCATCCCTACAATTAGCACTCAGCCCCAGCATTTT.

The chain uses TRBV2 and TRBJ1-1; D gene ambiguous. V was trimmed by 6 bases and J by 6 bases, leaving 11 bases between them. The CDR3 has 12 residues. In germline, CDR1 is SNHLY, CDR2 FYNNEI. The DNA for the CDR3 is TGTGCCAGCAGGGAGGATTGGGCTGAAGCTTTCTTT. Encoded protein: CASREDWAEAFF.

This clonotype counts as medium-sized (0.01 to 0.1%). The V call is TRBV5-1, the J call TRBJ2-3; D may be TRBD1 (6 bases). V lost 5 bases and J 0 bases, leaving 16 bases between the germline ends. CDR1 and CDR2 from the germline V gene are SGHRS and YFSETQ. This CDR3 spans 16 amino acids. CDR3 DNA sequence: TGCGCCAGCAGTGGATATGGGGGCCCTAGCACAGATACGCAGTATTTT. Residues: CASSGYGGPSTDTQYF.

There are a few counts of this clonotype. The chain employs TRBV20-1 and TRBJ2-3, with D possibly TRBD1 on 5 matching bases. CDR1 and CDR2 from the germline V gene are DFQATT and SNEGSKA (reference sequence). Trimming removed 7 bases from V and 8 bases from J, with 13 bases in between. CDR3 length equals 11 residues. The CDR3 reads CSDSTQGTQYF. The DNA of the CDR3 is TGCAGTGATTCGACCCAGGGTACGCAGTATTTT.

On this clonotype: A much larger clone lies one base from this, so it may be a read error. J is TRBJ2-7 and V is TRBV5-8; 7 bases agree with TRBD1. Germline CDR1 and CDR2: SGHTS and YDEGEE. The V and J ends lost 4 bases and 6 bases, in that order; junction bases with no gene match: 7. The CDR3 is 13 residues long. The CDR3 DNA reads TGTGCCAGCAGCCGAGACAGGGCAGTCGAGCAGTACTTC. Its protein product is CASSRDRAVEQYF.

This clonotype was detected many times. The chain is built from TRBV9 and TRBJ2-7; possibly TRBD1 for D (6 bases). Germline V gene lookup returns CDR1 SGDLS and CDR2 YYNGEE. The CDR3 runs 15 residues. V was trimmed by 4 bases and J by 7 bases, leaving 21 bases between them. The CDR3 coding sequence is TGTGCCAGCAGCAAAACAGGGTATCCTACGGAAGAGCAGTACTTC. Amino acids: CASSKTGYPTEEQYF.

This clonotype was counted many times. The J gene is TRBJ1-5, the V gene TRBV20-1; D is perhaps TRBD1 (5 bases). This CDR3 contains 15 residues. CDR1 and CDR2 from the germline V gene are DFQATT and SNEGSKA (reference sequence). Trimming pared 5 bases from V and 4 bases from J, leaving 18 bases between. The CDR3, as DNA: TGCAGTGCTCAACAGGTCCGGGGGGGTAATCAGCCCCAGCATTTT. Translating it yields CSAQQVRGGNQPQHF.

The chain couples TRBV4-1 to TRBJ1-2, with TRBD1 as a possible D gene (5 bases). Trimming shortened V by 2 bases and J by 12 bases, and 22 bases separated the two germline ends. Germline V CDR1 and CDR2: MGHRA, YSYEKL. This CDR3 spans 15 amino acids. The CDR3 region is CASSQSGRGHRGHTF. The CDR3 DNA follows: TGCGCCAGCAGCCAAAGTGGGAGAGGGCATCGGGGCCACACCTTC.

In its sample, this clonotype was seen many times. The genes are TRBV6-6 and TRBJ1-6; D is perhaps TRBD1 (5 bases). This CDR3 contains 15 residues. CDR1 is MNHNY and CDR2 is SVGAGI in the germline V gene (reference sequence). V lost 1 base to trimming and J lost 10 bases, with 14 bases between them. The CDR3 reads CASSYFRDLGSPLHF. The CDR3 coding sequence is TGTGCCAGCAGTTACTTCCGGGACCTTGGGTCACCCCTCCACTTT.

The V call is TRBV29-1, the J call TRBJ2-1; D unresolved. Trimming left V 5 bases short and J 9 bases short, with 11 bases between. The germline V gene has CDR1 SQVTM and CDR2 ANQGSEA. The CDR3 extends over 11 amino acids. The CDR3, as DNA: TGCAGCGTTTCGTCAGGTCCTGAGCAGTTCTTC. It encodes CSVSSGPEQFF.

The chain has TRBV19 and TRBJ1-6; D possibly corresponds to TRBD1 (6 bases). V dropped 6 bases and J dropped 9 bases, with 18 bases sitting between them. The CDR3 is 15 residues long. The germline V gene has CDR1 LNHDA and CDR2 SQIVND (reference sequence). CDR3 in DNA: TGTGCCAGTAGATTGGGGGCGCATGGTATTTCACCCCTCCACTTT. It specifies CASRLGAHGISPLHF.

This clonotype was seen once. The rearrangement links TRBV7-2 to TRBJ1-4, with 8 bases fitting TRBD1. The CDR3 runs to 17 residues. Germline lookup yields CDR1 SGHTA and CDR2 FQGNSA. V shed 3 bases and J 3 bases; nucleotides not matched to a gene: 9. As DNA, the CDR3 is TGTGCCAGCAGCTTTGGACAGGGAGGGGCAGCTAATGAAAAACTGTTTTTT. Protein: CASSFGQGGAANEKLFF.

This clonotype is classed as medium-sized. The chain's CDR3 is CASSVEADTQYF. The CDR3 DNA reads TGTGCCAGCAGCGTAGAGGCAGATACGCAGTATTTT. The chain has TRBV9 and TRBJ2-3; D gene unclear. V was trimmed by 0 bases and J by 4 bases, leaving 3 bases between them. Germline V CDR1 and CDR2: SGDLS, YYNGEE. The CDR3 loop spans 12 amino acids. The complete variable domain, with remaining parts taken from reference TRBV9 and TRBJ2-3, reads DSGVTQTPKHLITATGQRVTLRCSPRSGDLSVYWYQQSLDQGLQFLIQYYNGEERAKGNILERFSAQQFPDLHSELNLSSLELGDSALYFCASSVEADTQYFGPGTRLTVL.

The gene calls are TRBV7-9 and TRBJ2-5; D possibly corresponds to TRBD2 (6 bases). Germline CDR1 and CDR2: SEHNR and FQNEAQ (reference sequence). The V gene lost 3 bases and the J gene lost 2 bases, with 13 bases spanning the gap. The CDR3 totals 15 residues. CDR3 nucleotide sequence: TGTGCCAGCAGCTTGGGCGGGATTTTTCAAGAGACCCAGTACTTC. Translated: CASSLGGIFQETQYF.

As to this clonotype: As the CDR3 is not closed by the conserved phenylalanine or tryptophan, this likely results from a read error. V gene TRBV9 combines with J gene TRBJ2-1, with 7 bases identical to TRBD1. CDR1 SGDLS and CDR2 YYNGEE come from the germline V gene. This CDR3 is built from 13 residues. With V trimmed by 0 bases and J by 9 bases, 3 bases remained unmatched. CDR3 amino acids: CASSVVGGGEQFS. CDR3 in DNA: TGTGCCAGCAGCGTAGTAGGGGGCGGTGAGCAGTTCTCC.

The V and J genes are TRBV7-9 and TRBJ2-1, with no clear D. V lost 7 bases and J 4 bases, leaving 14 bases between the germline ends. CDR1 and CDR2 (germline): SEHNR, FQNEAQ (reference sequence). This CDR3 is built from 14 residues. CDR3 amino acids: CASKNTGAYNEQFF. DNA for the CDR3: TGTGCCAGCAAAAACACGGGCGCGTACAATGAGCAGTTCTTC.

A few counts support this clonotype. The chain employs TRBV11-2 and TRBJ2-5; unclear D gene. Germline values: CDR1 SGHAT, CDR2 FQNNGV. The CDR3 covers 14 residues. V was trimmed by 1 base and J by 4 bases, leaving 10 bases between them. The CDR3 spells CASSLGLGLETQYF. The CDR3, as DNA: TGTGCCAGCAGCTTAGGACTTGGGTTAGAGACCCAGTACTTC.

Notes on this clonotype: Since no conserved phenylalanine or tryptophan closes the CDR3, a read error is the likely cause. The chain couples TRBV18 to TRBJ2-2; D not resolved. CDR3 length: 15 residues. Germline V lookup: CDR1 KGHSH, CDR2 LQKENI. This CDR3 reads CASLSMDPYTGELFS. The DNA for the CDR3 is TGTGCTAGCCTGTCGATGGACCCGTACACCGGGGAGCTGTTTTCT.

Comments on this clonotype: The CDR3 carries no conserved terminal phenylalanine or tryptophan, so it likely arises from a read error. It is unclear where the CDR3 begins or ends on the DNA, so no DNA is shown, and the CDR3 is as TCRdb lists it. V is TRBV7-9 and J is TRBJ1-6; the listed D gene, TRBD1, was not tested against the DNA. The CDR3 region is 9 residues in length, termini included. The germline V gene encodes CDR1 SEHNR and CDR2 FQNEAQ (reference sequence). CDR3 residues: CASSQDRGG.

V and J are TRBV20-1 and TRBJ2-3, with 10 bases aligning to TRBD2. The CDR3 runs 15 residues. Unmatched junction bases numbered 5, after V lost 5 bases and J lost 0 bases. Germline V gene lookup returns CDR1 DFQATT and CDR2 SNEGSKA (reference sequence). This chain's CDR3 is CSAASGGQSTDTQYF. In nucleotides, the CDR3 is TGCAGTGCTGCTAGCGGGGGCCAGAGCACAGATACGCAGTATTTT.